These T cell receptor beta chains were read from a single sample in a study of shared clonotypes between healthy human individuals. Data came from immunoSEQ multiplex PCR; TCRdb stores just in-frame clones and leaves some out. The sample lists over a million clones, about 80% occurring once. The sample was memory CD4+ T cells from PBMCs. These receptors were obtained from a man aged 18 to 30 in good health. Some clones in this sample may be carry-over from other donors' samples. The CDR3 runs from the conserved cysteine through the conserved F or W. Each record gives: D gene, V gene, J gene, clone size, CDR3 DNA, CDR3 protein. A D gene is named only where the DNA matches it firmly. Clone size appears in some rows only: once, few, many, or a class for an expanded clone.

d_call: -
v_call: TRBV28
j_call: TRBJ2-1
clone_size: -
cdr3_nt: TGTGCCAGCAGTTTAACCAAGGGCACTGGGAATGAGCAGTTCTTC
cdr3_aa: CASSLTKGTGNEQFF

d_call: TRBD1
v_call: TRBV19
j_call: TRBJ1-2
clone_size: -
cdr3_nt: TGTGCCAGTAGTATCTCAGGGGGCCCGAGCTACACCTTC
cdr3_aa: CASSISGGPSYTF

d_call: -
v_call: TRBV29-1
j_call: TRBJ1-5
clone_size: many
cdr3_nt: TGCAGCGTTGCGGAGGGTGGGTTGGAAAATCAGCCCCAGCATTTT
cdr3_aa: CSVAEGGLENQPQHF

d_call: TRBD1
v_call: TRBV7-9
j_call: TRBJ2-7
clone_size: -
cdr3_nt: TGTGCCAGCAGCTTAGTGGTGGGAACAGGGGGACTGGGGTCCTACGAGCAGTACTTC
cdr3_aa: CASSLVVGTGGLGSYEQYF

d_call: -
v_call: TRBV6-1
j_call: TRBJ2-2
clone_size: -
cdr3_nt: TGTGCCAGCAGCCTCCCGAGGGAGCTGTTTTTT
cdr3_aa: CASSLPRELFF

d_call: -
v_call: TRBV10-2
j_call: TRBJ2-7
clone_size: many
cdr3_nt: TGCGCCAGCAGAGGAGGGCTCCTCTCCTACGAGCAGTACTTC
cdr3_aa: CASRGGLLSYEQYF

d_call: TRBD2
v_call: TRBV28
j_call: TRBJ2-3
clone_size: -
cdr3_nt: TGTGCCAGCAGTCCCGGGACTAGTCCTGATACGCAGTATTTT
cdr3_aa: CASSPGTSPDTQYF

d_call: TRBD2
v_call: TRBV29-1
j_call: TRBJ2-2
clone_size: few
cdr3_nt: TGCAGCGCACAGACTAGCGGGTCGAACACCGGGGAGCTGTTTTTT
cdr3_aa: CSAQTSGSNTGELFF

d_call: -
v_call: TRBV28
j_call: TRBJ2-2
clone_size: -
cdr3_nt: TGTGCCAGCAGTCCCCCCGCAGCGCACACCGGGGAGCTGTTTTTT
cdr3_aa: CASSPPAAHTGELFF

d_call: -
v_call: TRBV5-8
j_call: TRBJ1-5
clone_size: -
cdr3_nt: TGTGCCAGCAGCTTTGCGAACCGAAATCAGCCCCAGCATTTT
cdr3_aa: CASSFANRNQPQHF

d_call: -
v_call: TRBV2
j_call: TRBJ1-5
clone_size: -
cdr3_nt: TGTGCCAGCATGAGGCAGACCAATCAGCCCCAGCATTTT
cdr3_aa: CASMRQTNQPQHF

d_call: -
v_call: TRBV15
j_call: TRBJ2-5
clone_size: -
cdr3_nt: TGTGCCACCAGTGCGGGCGCTGGGACCCAGTACTTC
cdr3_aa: CATSAGAGTQYF

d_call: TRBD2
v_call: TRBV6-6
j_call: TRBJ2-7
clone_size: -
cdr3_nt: TGTGCCAGCACCGCTAGTTATTCTGGGACTACCGAGCAGTACTTC
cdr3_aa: CASTASYSGTTEQYF

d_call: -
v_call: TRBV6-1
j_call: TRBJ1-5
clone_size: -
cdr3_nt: TGTGCCAGCAGTGAAGGGGGGACACTTAATCAGCCCCAGCATTTT
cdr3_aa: CASSEGGTLNQPQHF

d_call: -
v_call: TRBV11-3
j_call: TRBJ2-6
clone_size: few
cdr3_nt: TGTGCCAGCAGCCCCGGGTCTGGGGCCAACGTCCTGACTTTC
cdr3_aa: CASSPGSGANVLTF

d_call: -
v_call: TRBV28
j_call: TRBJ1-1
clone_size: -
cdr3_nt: TGTGCCAGCAGTTTCCCTTTGAACACTGAAGCTTTCTTT
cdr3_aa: CASSFPLNTEAFF

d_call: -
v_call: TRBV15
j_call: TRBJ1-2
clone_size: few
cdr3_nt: TGTGCCACCAGCAGGTCCGGCACCCTAGGGGGCTACACCTTC
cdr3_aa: CATSRSGTLGGYTF

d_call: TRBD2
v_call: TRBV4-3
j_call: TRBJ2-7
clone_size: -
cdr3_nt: TGCGCCAGCAGCCAAGAACTGGCGGGAGGGGGGGGCGAGCAGTACTTC
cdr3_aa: CASSQELAGGGGEQYF

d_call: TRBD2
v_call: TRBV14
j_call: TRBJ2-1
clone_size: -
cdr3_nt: TGTGCCAGCAGCCATCTTCGGGGCCTAGCGGGAGGTCGCGATGAGCAGTTCTTC
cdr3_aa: CASSHLRGLAGGRDEQFF

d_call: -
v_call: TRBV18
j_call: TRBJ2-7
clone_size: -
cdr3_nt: TGTGCCAGCTCACAAGGGACCTCCTACGAGCAGTACTTC
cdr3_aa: CASSQGTSYEQYF

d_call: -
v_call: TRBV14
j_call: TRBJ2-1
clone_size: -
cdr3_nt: TGTGCCAGCAGCGAAGCGGGTTTTTACAATGAGCAGTTCTTC
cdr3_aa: CASSEAGFYNEQFF

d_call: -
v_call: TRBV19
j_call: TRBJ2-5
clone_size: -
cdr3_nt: TGTGCCAGTAGTATGGGTGAGACCCAGTACTTC
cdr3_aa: CASSMGETQYF

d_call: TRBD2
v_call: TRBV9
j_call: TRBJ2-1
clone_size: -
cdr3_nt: TGTGCCAGCAGCGTCTCCGGGACTAGCGGTAGTGAGCAGTTCTTC
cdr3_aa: CASSVSGTSGSEQFF

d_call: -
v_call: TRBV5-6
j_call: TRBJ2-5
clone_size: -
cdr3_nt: TGTGCCAGCAGCTTACCTAGGTACGGGGAGACCCAGTACTTC
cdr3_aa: CASSLPRYGETQYF

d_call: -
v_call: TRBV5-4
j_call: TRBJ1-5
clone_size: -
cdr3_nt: TGTGCCAGCAGCTTGGAGGGGGGCAGGAGCCAGCCCCAGCATTTT
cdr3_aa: CASSLEGGRSQPQHF

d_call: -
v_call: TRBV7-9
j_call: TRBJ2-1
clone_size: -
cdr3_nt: TGTGCCAGCAGTACTTGGAATGAGCAGTTCTTC
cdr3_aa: CASSTWNEQFF

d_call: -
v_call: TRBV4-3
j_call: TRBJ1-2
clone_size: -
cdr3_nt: TGCGCCAGCAGCCAATGGGGGGGGTCTGGCTACACCTTC
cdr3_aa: CASSQWGGSGYTF

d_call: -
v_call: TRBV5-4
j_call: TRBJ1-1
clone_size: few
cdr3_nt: TGTGCCAGCAGCTTGAGACAGACGAACACTGAAGCTTTCTTT
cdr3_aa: CASSLRQTNTEAFF

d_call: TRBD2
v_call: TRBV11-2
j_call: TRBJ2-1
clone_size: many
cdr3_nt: TGTGCCAGCAGCTACACTAGCGGGACTTACAATGAGCAGTTCTTC
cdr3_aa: CASSYTSGTYNEQFF

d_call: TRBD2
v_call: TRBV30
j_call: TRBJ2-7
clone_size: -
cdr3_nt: TGTGCCTGGACCCTCCACGGACTAGCGGTTTCCTACGAGCAGTACTTC
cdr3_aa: CAWTLHGLAVSYEQYF

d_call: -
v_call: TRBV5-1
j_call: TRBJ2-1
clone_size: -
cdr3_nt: TGCGCCAGCAGCTCCGGAGGTGGCTACAATGAGCAGTTCTTC
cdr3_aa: CASSSGGGYNEQFF

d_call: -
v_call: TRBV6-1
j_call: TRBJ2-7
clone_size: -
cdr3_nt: TGTGCCAGCAGTGGGTACAGGAGGGACGAGCAGTACTTC
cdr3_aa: CASSGYRRDEQYF

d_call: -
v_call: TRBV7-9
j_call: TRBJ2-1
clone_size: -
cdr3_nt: TGTGCCAGCAGCTTAACAGGGACATACTACAATGAGCAGTTCTTC
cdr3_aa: CASSLTGTYYNEQFF

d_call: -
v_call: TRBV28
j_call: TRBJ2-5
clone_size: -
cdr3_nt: TGTGCCAGCAGTTTAGGTACCCCAGGCCGCCAGTACTTC
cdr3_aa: CASSLGTPGRQYF

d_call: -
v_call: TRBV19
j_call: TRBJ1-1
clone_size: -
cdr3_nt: TGTGCCAGTAGTATAGGAGGCGGATATCACGACTTAGCTTTCTTT
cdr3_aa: CASSIGGGYHDLAFF

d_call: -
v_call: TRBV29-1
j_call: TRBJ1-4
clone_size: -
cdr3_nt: TGCAGCGTTGAAGATCGTCGGGTCGGGGAAAAACTGTTTTTT
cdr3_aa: CSVEDRRVGEKLFF